This T cell receptor (beta chain) was recovered during a study of blood T cell repertoires in COVID-19 (dated by TCRdb to about 2020). At the level of the whole study: Samples covering the acute and convalescent phases of COVID-19 were provided by collaborators in the United States, Italy and Spain. The prospective study material was composed of cDNA or gDNA derived from T cells, B-cell-depleted T cells, or PBMCs. The dataset comprised deeply sampled blood TCRbeta repertoires from subjects exposed to, actively infected with, or recovered from COVID-19. The repertoires were released in a freely available public database meant as a resource for research on the immune response to SARS-CoV-2. The samples were drawn from two sources: the first 160 participants of the ongoing ImmuneRACE study, and some 1,300 subjects contributed by 6 global collaborators. Nearly every sample came with metadata listing a de-identified subject ID, COVID-19 status, age in years and sex. Where available, HLA class I and class II types were obtained from metadata supplied by the sample provider rather than from assay-based typing.

TCRbeta CDR3 regions were amplified from genomic DNA by means of the immunoSEQ Assay, a bias-controlled multiplex PCR. Regarding the original processing steps: The number of nucleated cells in each sample was estimated by amplification of reference gene primers within the assay. To quantify the absolute abundance of each unique TCRbeta CDR3 rearrangement, sequence reads were collapsed and filtered. Productive Simpson clonality was computed per sample as the square root of Simpson's diversity index over productive rearrangements. Entries here come from immuneACCESS through TCRdb and include only in-frame sequences with V and J called. Some clones fail to appear in such tables; in the studies checked, an unresolved V gene covers under half of the shortfall, and the cause of the remainder is unknown. D and trimming come from the DNA, and the V and J calls and clone size come from that table. The sample contains around 210,000 clones, around 83% of them found a single time. Of the sample, about 13% falls within the top ten clones.

What the study reported, not specific to this receptor: How much clinical and demographic metadata was included differed by source and by participant, and the metadata was provided uncurated.

As regards this clone: Its antigen is still unknown. Base qualities were left out, and no much larger clone turns up one base away.

Including the terminal cysteine and phenylalanine, the CDR3 comprises 16 residues. Only the CDR3 portion is preserved as DNA: 48 bases, with reading frame beginning at the first base. V drops 0 bases and J drops 4 bases, leaving 15 bases in between. CDR1 LGHNT and CDR2 FRNRAP are derived from the germline V gene. Collaborating institutions collected whole blood in K2EDTA tubes following their own protocols. For TCRbeta analysis, collaborators shipped samples as frozen whole blood, isolated PBMCs, or DNA extracted from either of those sample types. The TCR comes from a human donor in a cohort sampled during active COVID-19. Material for sequencing was peripheral blood. This sequence uses TRBV12-5 and TRBJ1-1; TRBD1 is possibly the D segment (5 matching bases). CDR3 loop: CASGLVLSGKGTEAFF. The nucleotide sequence is given as TGTGCTAGTGGTTTGGTACTTTCAGGGAAGGGCACTGAAGCTTTCTTT.